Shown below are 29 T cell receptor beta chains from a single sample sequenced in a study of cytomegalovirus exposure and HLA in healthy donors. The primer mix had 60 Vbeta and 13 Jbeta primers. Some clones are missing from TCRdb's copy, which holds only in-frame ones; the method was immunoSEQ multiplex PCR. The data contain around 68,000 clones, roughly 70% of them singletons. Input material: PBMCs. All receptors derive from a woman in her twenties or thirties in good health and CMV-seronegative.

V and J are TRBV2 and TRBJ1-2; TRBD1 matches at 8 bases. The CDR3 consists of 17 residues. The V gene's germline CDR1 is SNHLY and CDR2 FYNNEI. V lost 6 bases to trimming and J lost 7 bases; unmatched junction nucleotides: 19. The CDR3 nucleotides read TGTGCCAGCAGGTCTGGCGGACAGGGTTATGGTATGGGTGGCTACACCTTC. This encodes CASRSGGQGYGMGGYTF.

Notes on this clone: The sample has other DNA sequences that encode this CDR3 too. The CDR3 loop is CASSGTGNTGELFF. CDR3 in DNA: TGTGCCAGCAGTGGGACAGGGAACACCGGGGAGCTGTTTTTT. The rearrangement uses TRBV2 and TRBJ2-2, with TRBD1 identical over 7 bases. V lost 4 bases and J lost 1; bases outside the gene matches: 0. The CDR3 is made up of 14 amino acids. Germline V CDR1 and CDR2: SNHLY, FYNNEI. The variable domain in full, completed from reference TRBV2 and TRBJ2-2, reads EPEVTQTPSHQVTQMGQEVILRCVPISNHLYFYWYRQILGQKVEFLVSFYNNEISEKSEIFDDQFSVERPDGSNFTLKIRSTKLEDSAMYFCASSGTGNTGELFFGEGSRLTVL.

The CDR3 DNA reads TGTGCCAGCAGCCTCCGGGAAGGTTCAGTGACTGAAGCTTTCTTT. Protein sequence: CASSLREGSVTEAFF. This chain uses TRBV6-1 with TRBJ1-1, with D uncertain. CDR3 length equals 15 residues. CDR1 and CDR2 from the germline V gene are MNHNS and SASEGT. V was clipped by 6 bases and J by 5 bases, with 19 bases between them.

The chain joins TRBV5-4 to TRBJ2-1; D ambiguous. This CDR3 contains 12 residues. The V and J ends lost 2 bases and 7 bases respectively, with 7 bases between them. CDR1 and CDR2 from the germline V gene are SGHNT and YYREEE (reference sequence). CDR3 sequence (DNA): TGTGCCAGCAGCTTCACTATTAATGAGCAGTTCTTC. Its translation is CASSFTINEQFF.

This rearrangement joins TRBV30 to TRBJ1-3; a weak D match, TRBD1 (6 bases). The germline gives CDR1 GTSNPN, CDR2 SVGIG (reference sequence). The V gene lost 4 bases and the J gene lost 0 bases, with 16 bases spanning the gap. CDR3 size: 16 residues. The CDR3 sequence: CAWNRGQTSSGNTIYF. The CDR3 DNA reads TGTGCCTGGAACCGAGGACAGACCAGCTCTGGAAACACCATATATTTT. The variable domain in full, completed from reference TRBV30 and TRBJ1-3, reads SQTIHQWPATLVQPVGSPLSLECTVEGTSNPNLYWYRQAAGRGLQLLFYSVGIGQISSEVPQNLSASRPQDRQFILSSKKLLLSDSGFYLCAWNRGQTSSGNTIYFGEGSWLTVV.

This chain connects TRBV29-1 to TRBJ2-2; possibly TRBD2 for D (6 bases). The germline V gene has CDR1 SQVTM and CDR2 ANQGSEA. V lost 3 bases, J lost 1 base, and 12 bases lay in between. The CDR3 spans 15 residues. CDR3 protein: CSVDPGGGNTGELFF. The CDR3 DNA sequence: TGCAGCGTTGATCCCGGGGGTGGGAACACCGGGGAGCTGTTTTTT.

The CDR3 spells CASSLSSYSNQPQHF. CDR3 DNA sequence: TGTGCCAGCAGTTTATCCAGTTATAGCAATCAGCCCCAGCATTTT. This chain links TRBV28 with TRBJ1-5; D gene uncertain. CDR3 length: 15 amino acids. V lost 1 base to trimming and J lost 0 bases, with 7 bases between them. Germline values: CDR1 MDHEN, CDR2 SYDVKM.

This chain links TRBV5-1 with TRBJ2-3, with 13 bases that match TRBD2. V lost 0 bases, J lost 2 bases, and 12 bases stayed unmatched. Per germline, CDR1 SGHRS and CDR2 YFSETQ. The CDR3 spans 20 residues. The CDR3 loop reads CASSLGIGTSGTWVTDTQYF. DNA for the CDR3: TGCGCCAGCAGCTTGGGAATCGGGACTAGCGGGACTTGGGTCACAGATACGCAGTATTTT.

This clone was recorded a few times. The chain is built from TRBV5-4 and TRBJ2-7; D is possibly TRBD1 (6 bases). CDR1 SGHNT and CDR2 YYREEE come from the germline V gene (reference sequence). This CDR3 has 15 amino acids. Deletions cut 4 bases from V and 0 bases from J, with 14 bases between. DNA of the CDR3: TGTGCCAGCAGCCGCCGGGACACTTACTCCTACGAGCAGTACTTC. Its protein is CASSRRDTYSYEQYF. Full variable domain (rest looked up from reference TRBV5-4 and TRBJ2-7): ETGVTQSPTHLIKTRGQQVTLRCSSQSGHNTVSWYQQALGQGPQFIFQYYREEENGRGNFPPRFSGLQFPNYSSELNVNALELDDSALYLCASSRRDTYSYEQYFGPGTRLTVT.

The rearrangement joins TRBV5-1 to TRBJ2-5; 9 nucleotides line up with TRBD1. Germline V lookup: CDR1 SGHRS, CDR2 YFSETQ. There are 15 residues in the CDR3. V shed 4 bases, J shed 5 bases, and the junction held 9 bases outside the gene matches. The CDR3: CASSPGQGGSETQYF. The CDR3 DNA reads TGCGCCAGCAGCCCGGGACAGGGAGGTTCGGAGACCCAGTACTTC.

CDR3 nucleotide sequence: TGTGCCAGCAGCGCCGGGACAGGGGGTTTGCCCCAGCATTTT. Encoded protein: CASSAGTGGLPQHF. This chain joins TRBV9 and TRBJ1-5; 11 bases map to TRBD1. CDR3 length: 14 amino acids. The V gene end was trimmed by 3 bases and the J gene end by 9 bases; junction bases not matched to a gene: 5. Germline CDR1 SGDLS, CDR2 YYNGEE. The entire variable domain, with the rest obtained from reference TRBV9 and TRBJ1-5, is as follows: DSGVTQTPKHLITATGQRVTLRCSPRSGDLSVYWYQQSLDQGLQFLIQYYNGEERAKGNILERFSAQQFPDLHSELNLSSLELGDSALYFCASSAGTGGLPQHFGDGTRLSIL.

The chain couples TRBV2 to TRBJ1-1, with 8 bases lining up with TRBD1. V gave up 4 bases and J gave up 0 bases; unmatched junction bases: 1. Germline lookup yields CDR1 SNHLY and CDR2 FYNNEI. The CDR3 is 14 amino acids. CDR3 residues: CASSGGQVNTEAFF. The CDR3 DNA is TGTGCCAGCAGTGGGGGACAGGTGAACACTGAAGCTTTCTTT.

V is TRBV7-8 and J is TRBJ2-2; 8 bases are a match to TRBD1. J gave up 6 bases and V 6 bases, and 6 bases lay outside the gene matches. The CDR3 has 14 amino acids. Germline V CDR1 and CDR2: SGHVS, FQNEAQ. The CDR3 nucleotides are TGTGCCAGCAGTCGAACCAGGGGGCCCGGGGAGCTGTTTTTT. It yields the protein CASSRTRGPGELFF.

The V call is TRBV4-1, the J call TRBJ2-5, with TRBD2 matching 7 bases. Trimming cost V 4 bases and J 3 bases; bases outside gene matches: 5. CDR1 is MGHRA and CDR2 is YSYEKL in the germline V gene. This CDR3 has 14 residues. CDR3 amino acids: CASSLMGGEETQYF. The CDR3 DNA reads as TGCGCCAGCAGCCTTATGGGGGGGGAAGAGACCCAGTACTTC.

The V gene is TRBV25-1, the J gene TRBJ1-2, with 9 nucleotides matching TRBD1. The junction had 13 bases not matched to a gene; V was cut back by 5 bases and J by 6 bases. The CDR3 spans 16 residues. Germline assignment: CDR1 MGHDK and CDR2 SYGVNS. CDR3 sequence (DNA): TGTGCCAGCAGTTCAACCAAACAGGGGGCGTATAATGGCTACACCTTC. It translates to CASSSTKQGAYNGYTF.

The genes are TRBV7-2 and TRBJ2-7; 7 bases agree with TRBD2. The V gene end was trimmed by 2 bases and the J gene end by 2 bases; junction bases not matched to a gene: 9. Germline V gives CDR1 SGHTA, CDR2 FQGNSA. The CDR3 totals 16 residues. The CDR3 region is CASSLRPQGGAYEQYF. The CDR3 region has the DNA TGTGCCAGCAGCTTAAGGCCTCAGGGAGGGGCCTACGAGCAGTACTTC.

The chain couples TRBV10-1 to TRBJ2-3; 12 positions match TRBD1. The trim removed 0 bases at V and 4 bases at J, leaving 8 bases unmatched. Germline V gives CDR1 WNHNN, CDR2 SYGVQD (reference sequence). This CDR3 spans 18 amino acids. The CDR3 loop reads CASSESWGQGAVSDTQYF. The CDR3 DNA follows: TGCGCCAGCAGTGAGTCTTGGGGACAGGGGGCGGTTTCAGATACGCAGTATTTT.

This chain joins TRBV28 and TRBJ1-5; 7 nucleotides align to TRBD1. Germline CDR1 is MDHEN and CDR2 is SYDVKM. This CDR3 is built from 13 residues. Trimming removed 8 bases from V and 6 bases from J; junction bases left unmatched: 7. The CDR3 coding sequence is TGTGCCAGCGGGGGACAGACCAGTCAGCCCCAGCATTTT. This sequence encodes CASGGQTSQPQHF.

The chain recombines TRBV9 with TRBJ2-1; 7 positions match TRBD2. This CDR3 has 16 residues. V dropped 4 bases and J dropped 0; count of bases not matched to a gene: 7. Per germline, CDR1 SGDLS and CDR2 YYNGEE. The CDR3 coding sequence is TGTGCCAGCAGCTCCACCGGGACTACCTCCTACAATGAGCAGTTCTTC. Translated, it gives CASSSTGTTSYNEQFF.

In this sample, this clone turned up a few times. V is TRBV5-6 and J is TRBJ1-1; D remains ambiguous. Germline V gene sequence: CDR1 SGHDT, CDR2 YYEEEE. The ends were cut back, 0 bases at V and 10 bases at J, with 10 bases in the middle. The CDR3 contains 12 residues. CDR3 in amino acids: CASSLAGDGAFF. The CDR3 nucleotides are TGTGCCAGCAGCTTGGCCGGGGATGGAGCTTTCTTT. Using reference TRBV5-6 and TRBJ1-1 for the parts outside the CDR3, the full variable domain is DAGVTQSPTHLIKTRGQQVTLRCSPKSGHDTVSWYQQALGQGPQFIFQYYEEEERQRGNFPDRFSGHQFPNYSSELNVNALLLGDSALYLCASSLAGDGAFFGQGTRLTVV.

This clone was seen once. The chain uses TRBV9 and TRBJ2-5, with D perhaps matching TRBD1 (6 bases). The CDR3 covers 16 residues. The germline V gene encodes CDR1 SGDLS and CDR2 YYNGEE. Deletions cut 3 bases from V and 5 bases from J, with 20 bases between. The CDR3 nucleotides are TGTGCCAGCAGCGGTGGGGGCGGGCGAGATATGGAGACCCAGTACTTC. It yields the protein CASSGGGGRDMETQYF.

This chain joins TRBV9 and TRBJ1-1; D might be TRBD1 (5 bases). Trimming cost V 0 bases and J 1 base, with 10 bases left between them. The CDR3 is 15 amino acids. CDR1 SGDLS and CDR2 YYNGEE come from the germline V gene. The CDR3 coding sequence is TGTGCCAGCAGCGTAGAGGGGCGGTCGAACACTGAAGCTTTCTTT. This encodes CASSVEGRSNTEAFF.

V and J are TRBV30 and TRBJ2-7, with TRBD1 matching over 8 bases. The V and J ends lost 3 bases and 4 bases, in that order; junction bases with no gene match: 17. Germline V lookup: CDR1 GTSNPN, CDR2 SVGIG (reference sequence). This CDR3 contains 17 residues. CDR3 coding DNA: TGTGCCTGGAGCGTAATAACCCGGGACAGGTTTATGTACGAGCAGTACTTC. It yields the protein CAWSVITRDRFMYEQYF.

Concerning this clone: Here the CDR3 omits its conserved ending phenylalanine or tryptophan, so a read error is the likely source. As DNA, the CDR3 is TGTGCCTGGAGTAGGAGTGTGCTTAATATTCCAGATACGCAGTATGTT. As protein: CAWSRSVLNIPDTQYV. The chain joins TRBV30 to TRBJ2-3; no firm D call. The length of the CDR3 is 16 residues. The V gene lost 2 bases and the J gene lost 4 bases, with 19 bases spanning the gap. Germline CDR1 is GTSNPN and CDR2 is SVGIG (reference sequence).

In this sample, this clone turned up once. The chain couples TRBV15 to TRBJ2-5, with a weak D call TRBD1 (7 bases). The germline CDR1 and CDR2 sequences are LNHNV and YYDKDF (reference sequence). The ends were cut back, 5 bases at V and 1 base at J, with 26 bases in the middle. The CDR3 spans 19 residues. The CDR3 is CATSATIRGAVGSQETQYF. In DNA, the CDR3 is TGTGCCACCAGCGCTACAATCAGGGGGGCCGTCGGGAGCCAAGAGACCCAGTACTTC.

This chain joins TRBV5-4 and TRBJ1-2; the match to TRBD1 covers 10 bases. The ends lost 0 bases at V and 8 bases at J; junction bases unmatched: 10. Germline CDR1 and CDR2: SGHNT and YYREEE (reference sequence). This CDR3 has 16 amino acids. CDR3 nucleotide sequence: TGTGCCAGCAGCTTGGCGGGACAGGGGATTAAGGGGGGCTACACCTTC. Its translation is CASSLAGQGIKGGYTF.

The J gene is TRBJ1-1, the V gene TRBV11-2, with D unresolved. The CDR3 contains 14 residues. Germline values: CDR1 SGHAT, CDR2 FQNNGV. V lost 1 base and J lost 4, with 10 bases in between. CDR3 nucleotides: TGTGCCAGCAGCTTAGGTATCACAAGCACTGAAGCTTTCTTT. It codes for CASSLGITSTEAFF.

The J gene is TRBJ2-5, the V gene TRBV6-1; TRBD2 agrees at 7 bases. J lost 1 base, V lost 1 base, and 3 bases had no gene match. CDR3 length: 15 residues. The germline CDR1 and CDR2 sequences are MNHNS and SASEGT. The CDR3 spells CASSEVGGSQETQYF. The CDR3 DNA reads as TGTGCCAGCAGTGAAGTCGGGGGGAGCCAAGAGACCCAGTACTTC.

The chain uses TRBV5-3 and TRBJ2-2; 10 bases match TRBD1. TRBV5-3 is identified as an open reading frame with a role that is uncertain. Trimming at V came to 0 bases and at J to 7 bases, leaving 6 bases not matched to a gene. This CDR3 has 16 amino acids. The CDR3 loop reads CARSLVEGTGVGELFF. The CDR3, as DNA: TGTGCCAGAAGCTTGGTAGAAGGGACAGGGGTCGGGGAGCTGTTTTTT.